This TCR beta chain originates from a study of T cell responses to AZD1222 COVID-19 vaccine. Across the study: Combined were second doses at about 4 or about 12 weeks.

Regarding this clone: Antigen: not known.

Assay used: immunoSEQ multiplex PCR; TCRdb lists only in-frame clones, some missing. Of nearly 100,000 clones listed, more than 70% are singletons. Notes on the study in general: Only 5 or 6 people who got AZD1222 tested seropositive at baseline. There were repertoire samples only from the period after the peak T cell response. Increases in Spike-specific TCR breadth and depth were seen after two AZD1222 doses.

The length of the CDR3 is 16 residues. V gave up 3 bases and J gave up 7 bases, with 18 bases separating them. Germline CDR1 and CDR2: MDHEN and SYDVKM. The receptor comes from an adult in good health. This sample comprised peripheral blood, obtained on day 0 of AZD1222 vaccination. This chain uses TRBV28 with TRBJ1-4; a weak D match, TRBD1 (5 bases). CDR3 in DNA: TGTGCCAGCAGTTTTTCGGAAGGGACGACGGGTGAAAAACTGTTTTTT. Protein sequence: CASSFSEGTTGEKLFF.